These T cell receptor beta chains were read from a single sample in a study of T cells in narcolepsy. Assay: immunoSEQ multiplex PCR; the TCRdb copy retains only in-frame clones and omits some. Among 30,000 to 35,000 clones listed, more than 75% were seen once. The sequencing input was CD45RA- memory CD4+ T cells from PBMCs. The receptors here all came from a human donor with narcolepsy. The CDR3 runs from the conserved cysteine through the conserved F or W. D genes are given only for firm matches. For some rows the clone size is stated as once, few or many, or as a class when expanded; others skip it.

CDR3aa | CDR3nt | d_gene | j_gene | abundance | v_gene
CASSLPGQRSYEQYF | TGTGCCAGCAGTTTACCGGGACAGCGATCCTACGAGCAGTACTTC | TRBD1 | TRBJ2-7 | - | TRBV6-5
CASSFSPDQETQYF | TGTGCCAGCAGTTTCAGCCCGGATCAAGAGACCCAGTACTTC | - | TRBJ2-5 | - | TRBV28
CASSYGRVNSPLHF | TGTGCCAGCAGTTACGGGCGGGTTAATTCACCCCTCCACTTT | - | TRBJ1-6 | - | TRBV6-6
CAIRFDNSMNTEAFF | TGTGCCATCAGATTCGACAACTCGATGAACACTGAAGCTTTCTTT | - | TRBJ1-1 | - | TRBV10-3
CASSFRLDRYEQYF | TGTGCCAGCAGCTTTCGACTGGACAGGTACGAGCAGTACTTC | TRBD1 | TRBJ2-7 | - | TRBV7-3
CAISESGTGRTEAFF | TGTGCCATCAGTGAGTCAGGGACAGGGAGAACTGAAGCTTTCTTT | TRBD1 | TRBJ1-1 | few | TRBV10-3
CASSSPGQGSETQYF | TGTGCCAGCAGCTCCCCTGGACAGGGTTCAGAGACCCAGTACTTC | TRBD1 | TRBJ2-5 | - | TRBV7-2
CATSGAGITGELFF | TGTGCCACCAGCGGGGCCGGAATAACCGGGGAGCTGTTTTTT | TRBD2 | TRBJ2-2 | - | TRBV2
CSASRAGEAFF | TGCAGTGCTAGCCGGGCAGGCGAAGCTTTCTTT | - | TRBJ1-1 | once | TRBV20-1
CSVRPTSGGGTDTQYF | TGCAGCGTTAGACCGACTAGCGGGGGCGGTACAGATACGCAGTATTTT | TRBD2 | TRBJ2-3 | - | TRBV29-1
CASSASTPGQGASEQYF | TGTGCCAGTAGTGCCTCGACTCCGGGACAGGGGGCCTCCGAGCAGTACTTC | TRBD1 | TRBJ2-7 | - | TRBV19
CASGTGGVHYGYTF | TGTGCCAGCGGGACAGGGGGCGTGCACTATGGCTACACCTTC | TRBD1 | TRBJ1-2 | - | TRBV28
CARNRILSRQSRANVLTF | TGTGCCAGAAATAGGATCTTAAGTAGACAAAGTCGGGCCAACGTCCTGACTTTC | - | TRBJ2-6 | - | TRBV7-5
CSVEFGGGTDPYEQYF | TGCAGCGTTGAATTCGGGGGGGGCACAGACCCTTACGAGCAGTACTTC | TRBD2 | TRBJ2-7 | few | TRBV29-1
CASSFPTGGRKTEAFF | TGTGCCAGCAGCTTCCCCACGGGGGGCCGTAAGACTGAAGCTTTCTTT | - | TRBJ1-1 | - | TRBV7-2
CASTKGYTGELFF | TGTGCCAGCACCAAGGGGTACACCGGGGAGCTGTTTTTT | - | TRBJ2-2 | - | TRBV6-5
CASSADSFDGYTF | TGTGCCAGCAGCGCCGACAGCTTCGATGGCTACACCTTC | - | TRBJ1-2 | few | TRBV9
CASSSPPLYEQYF | TGCGCCAGCAGCTCCCCCCCGCTGTACGAGCAGTACTTC | - | TRBJ2-7 | - | TRBV5-1
CASRRDHGYTF | TGTGCCAGCAGACGGGACCATGGCTACACCTTC | - | TRBJ1-2 | - | TRBV6-5
CASSAGTVYNEQFF | TGTGCCAGCAGTGCCGGGACAGTCTACAATGAGCAGTTCTTC | TRBD1 | TRBJ2-1 | - | TRBV27
CATSSPGWNNMNTEAFF | TGTGCCACCAGCAGCCCCGGGTGGAATAATATGAACACTGAAGCTTTCTTT | - | TRBJ1-1 | - | TRBV15
CASSVGSPGELFF | TGTGCCAGCAGTGTAGGCAGCCCCGGGGAGCTGTTTTTT | - | TRBJ2-2 | few | TRBV2
CASSEQGSYEQYF | TGTGCCAGCAGTGAGCAGGGTTCCTACGAGCAGTACTTC | - | TRBJ2-7 | medium-sized | TRBV2
CSVGLTGGGGTDTQYF | TGCAGCGTGGGTCTCACAGGGGGAGGAGGCACAGATACGCAGTATTTT | TRBD1 | TRBJ2-3 | - | TRBV29-1